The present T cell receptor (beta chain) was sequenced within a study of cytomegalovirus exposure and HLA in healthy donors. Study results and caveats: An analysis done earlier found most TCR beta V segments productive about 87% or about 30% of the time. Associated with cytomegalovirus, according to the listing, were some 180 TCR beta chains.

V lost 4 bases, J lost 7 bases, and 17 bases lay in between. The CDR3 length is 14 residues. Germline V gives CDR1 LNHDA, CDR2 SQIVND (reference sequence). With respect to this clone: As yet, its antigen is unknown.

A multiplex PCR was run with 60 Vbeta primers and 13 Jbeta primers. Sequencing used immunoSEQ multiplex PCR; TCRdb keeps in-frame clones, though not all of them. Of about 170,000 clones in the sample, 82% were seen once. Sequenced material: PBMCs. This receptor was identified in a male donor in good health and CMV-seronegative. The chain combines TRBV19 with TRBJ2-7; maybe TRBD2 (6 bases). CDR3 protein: CASSTGLAAKEQYF. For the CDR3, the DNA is TGTGCCAGTAGTACGGGACTCGCCGCTAAGGAGCAGTACTTC.